This TCR beta chain came from a study of T cell responses to AZD1222 COVID-19 vaccine. Profiling relied on immunoSEQ multiplex PCR, and the TCRdb table lists in-frame clones only, not all of them. The data contain over 150,000 clones, under 95% of them seen just once; the ten biggest clones take up 18%. Material: peripheral blood, obtained on day 0 of AZD1222 vaccination. This sequence was found in an adult in good health.

Here the CDR3 DNA reads TGTGCCAGCTCACCACCGTTGACTGGGAACACTGAAGCTTTCTTT. Its protein is CASSPPLTGNTEAFF. This rearrangement joins TRBV18 to TRBJ1-1, with unresolved D. The CDR3 runs 15 residues. The V gene lost 0 bases and the J gene lost 1 base, with 9 bases spanning the gap. Germline lookup yields CDR1 KGHSH and CDR2 LQKENI.